These 12 T cell receptor beta chains share one sample of origin, sequenced in a study of blood T cell repertoires in COVID-19. Profiled with immunoSEQ multiplex PCR; TCRdb holds only in-frame clones, not every one. The sample carries tens of thousands of clones, approximately 86% recorded once. Sequenced input: peripheral blood. Source of these receptors: an elderly woman in a cohort sampled during active or convalescent COVID-19.

This clone was seen just once. This chain connects TRBV11-2 to TRBJ2-7, with 10 bases lining up with TRBD2. The V gene's germline CDR1 is SGHAT and CDR2 FQNNGV. There are 16 residues in the CDR3. The V gene end was trimmed by 1 base and the J gene end by 0 bases; junction bases not matched to a gene: 3. CDR3 sequence: CASSLGRTSGSYEQYF. The CDR3 DNA sequence: TGTGCCAGCAGCTTAGGAAGGACTAGCGGCTCCTACGAGCAGTACTTC.

The J gene is TRBJ1-1, the V gene TRBV6-1, with a weak D call TRBD1 (6 bases). The CDR3 spans 12 residues. CDR1 and CDR2 from the germline V gene are MNHNS and SASEGT. Trimming took 9 bases from V and 0 from J, leaving 8 bases between them. The CDR3 DNA is TGTGCCAGTCAGGGGATGAACACTGAAGCTTTCTTT. It encodes CASQGMNTEAFF.

The V call is TRBV18, the J call TRBJ1-3; possibly TRBD1 for D (5 bases). Trimming shortened V by 0 bases and J by 3 bases, and 6 bases separated the two germline ends. Germline lookup yields CDR1 KGHSH and CDR2 LQKENI. This CDR3 region has 14 residues. The CDR3: CASSPPGVGNTIYF. The CDR3, as DNA: TGTGCCAGCTCACCACCAGGGGTTGGAAACACCATATATTTT.

The gene calls are TRBV10-2 and TRBJ1-2; D is perhaps TRBD1 (5 bases). This CDR3 comprises 16 residues. Germline lookup yields CDR1 WSHSY and CDR2 SAAADI. With 0 bases removed from V and 3 bases from J, the gap between germline ends came to 14 bases. CDR3 residues: CASSESPRGVDYGYTF. For the CDR3, the DNA is TGCGCCAGCAGTGAGTCCCCCCGGGGGGTAGACTATGGCTACACCTTC.

This chain joins TRBV5-1 and TRBJ1-2, with no clear D. Per the germline V gene, CDR1 is SGHRS and CDR2 is YFSETQ. This CDR3 has 13 residues. Trimming removed 2 bases at V and 3 bases at J, with 8 bases between. As DNA, the CDR3 is TGCGCCAGCAGCTTTCAGGCTGACTATGGCTACACCTTC. Translated: CASSFQADYGYTF.

V is TRBV5-6 and J is TRBJ2-7; D is unclear. The germline V gene has CDR1 SGHDT and CDR2 YYEEEE. The CDR3 runs to 11 residues. Trimming took 5 bases from V and 7 from J, leaving 10 bases between them. CDR3 sequence (DNA): TGTGCCAGCAGTTACTCGGGTGAGCAGTACGTC. Protein product: CASSYSGEQYV.

This clone is termed medium-sized. V is TRBV7-8 and J is TRBJ1-6; D is unresolved. Germline V CDR1 and CDR2: SGHVS, FQNEAQ. V shed 1 base and J shed 7 bases, with 11 bases lying between them. CDR3 size: 15 residues. This CDR3 is CASSLDQEANSPLHF. The CDR3 coding sequence is TGTGCCAGCAGCTTAGATCAGGAGGCGAATTCACCCCTCCACTTT. Variable domain in full (rest from reference TRBV7-8 and TRBJ1-6): GAGVSQSPRYKVAKRGQDVALRCDPISGHVSLFWYQQALGQGPEFLTYFQNEAQLDKSGLPSDRFFAERPEGSVSTLKIQRTQQEDSAVYLCASSLDQEANSPLHFGNGTRLTVT.

The chain has TRBV6-2 or TRBV6-3 and TRBJ2-7; 7 bases line up with TRBD2. The CDR3 covers 16 residues. V was pared by 4 bases and J by 0 bases, with 9 bases of the junction left unmatched. Germline CDR1 and CDR2: MNHEY and SVGEGT. CDR3 DNA: TGTGCCAGCAGTTTGTCGGGCGGGGGAAGCTCCTACGAGCAGTACTTC. Translation gives CASSLSGGGSSYEQYF.

V gene TRBV11-2 combines with J gene TRBJ1-2; D not certain. CDR3 size: 16 residues. The germline V gene has CDR1 SGHAT and CDR2 FQNNGV. V shed 5 bases and J shed 4 bases, with 20 bases lying between them. DNA for the CDR3: TGTGCCAGCAGCCAAGTGGGTGGGAGCTGGGTCTATGGCTACACCTTC. This sequence encodes CASSQVGGSWVYGYTF.

This chain joins TRBV5-1 and TRBJ2-5; TRBD1 might be the D (5 bases). Germline V CDR1 and CDR2: SGHRS, YFSETQ. The CDR3 totals 13 residues. Between the trimmed V and J ends, which lost 3 bases and 4 bases, there was a span of 10 bases. This CDR3 is CASSSQGTETQYF. In nucleotides, the CDR3 is TGCGCCAGCAGCTCCCAGGGTACAGAGACCCAGTACTTC.

V usage is TRBV3-1 (or the pseudogene TRBV3-2) and J usage is TRBJ2-1, with 9 bases lining up with TRBD2. Germline V gives CDR1 LGHDT, CDR2 YNNKEL (reference sequence). The V segment lost 1 base and the J segment 10 bases; nucleotides outside the gene matches: 5. The CDR3 spans 14 residues. This CDR3 reads CASSQGVAGGEQFF. The DNA for the CDR3 is TGTGCCAGCAGCCAAGGTGTCGCGGGAGGGGAGCAGTTCTTC.

V usage is TRBV7-9 and J usage is TRBJ2-1; 7 bases match TRBD2. CDR3 size: 14 residues. In germline, CDR1 is SEHNR, CDR2 FQNEAQ (reference sequence). V lost 2 bases, J lost 7 bases, and 5 bases stayed unmatched. The CDR3 region has the DNA TGTGCCAGCAGCTTAACAGCGGGGCGGAATGAGCAGTTCTTC. This translates into CASSLTAGRNEQFF.